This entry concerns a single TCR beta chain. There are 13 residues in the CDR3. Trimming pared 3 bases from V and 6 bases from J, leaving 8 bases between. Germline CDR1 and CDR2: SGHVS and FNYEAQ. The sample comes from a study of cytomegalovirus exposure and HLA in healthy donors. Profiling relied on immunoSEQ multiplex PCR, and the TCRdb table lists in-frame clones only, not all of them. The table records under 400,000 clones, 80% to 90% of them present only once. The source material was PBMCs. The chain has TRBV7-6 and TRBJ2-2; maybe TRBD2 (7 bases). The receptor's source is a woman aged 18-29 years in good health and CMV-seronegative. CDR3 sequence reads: CASSFGGPGELFF. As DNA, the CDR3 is TGTGCCAGCAGCTTCGGGGGGCCCGGGGAGCTGTTTTTT.